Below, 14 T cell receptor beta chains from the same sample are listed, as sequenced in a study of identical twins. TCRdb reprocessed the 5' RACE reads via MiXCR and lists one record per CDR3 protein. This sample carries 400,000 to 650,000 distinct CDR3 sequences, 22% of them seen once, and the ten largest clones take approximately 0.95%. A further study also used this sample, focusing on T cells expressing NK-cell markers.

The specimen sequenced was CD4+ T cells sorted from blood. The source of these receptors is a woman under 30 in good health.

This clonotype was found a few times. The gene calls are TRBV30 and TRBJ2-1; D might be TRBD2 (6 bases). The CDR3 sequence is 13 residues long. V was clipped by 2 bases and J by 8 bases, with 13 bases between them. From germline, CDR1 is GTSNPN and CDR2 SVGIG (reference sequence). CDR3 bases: TGTGCCTGGAGTCCCTCACTAGCCTATGAGCAGTTCTTC. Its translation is CAWSPSLAYEQFF.

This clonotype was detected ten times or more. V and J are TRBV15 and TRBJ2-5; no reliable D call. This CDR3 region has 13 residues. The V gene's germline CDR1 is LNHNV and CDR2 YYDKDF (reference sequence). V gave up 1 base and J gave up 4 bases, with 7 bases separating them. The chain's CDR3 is CATSRVVGETQYF. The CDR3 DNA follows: TGTGCCACCAGCAGAGTGGTGGGAGAGACCCAGTACTTC.

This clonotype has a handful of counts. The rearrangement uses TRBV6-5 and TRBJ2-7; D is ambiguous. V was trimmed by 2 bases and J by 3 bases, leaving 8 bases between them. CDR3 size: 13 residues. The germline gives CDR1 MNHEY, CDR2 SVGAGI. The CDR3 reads CASSYGQSYEQYF. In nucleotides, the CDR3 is TGTGCCAGCAGTTACGGGCAGAGCTACGAGCAGTACTTC.

CDR3 DNA sequence: TGTGCCATCAGTGATCCCCCGGGACAGGGGATAAATGAGCAGTTCTTC. This codes for CAISDPPGQGINEQFF. The V and J genes are TRBV10-3 and TRBJ2-1; TRBD1 matches at 10 bases. The germline gives CDR1 ENHRY, CDR2 SYGVKD. CDR3 length: 16 amino acids. Unmatched junction bases numbered 9, after V lost 3 bases and J lost 7 bases.

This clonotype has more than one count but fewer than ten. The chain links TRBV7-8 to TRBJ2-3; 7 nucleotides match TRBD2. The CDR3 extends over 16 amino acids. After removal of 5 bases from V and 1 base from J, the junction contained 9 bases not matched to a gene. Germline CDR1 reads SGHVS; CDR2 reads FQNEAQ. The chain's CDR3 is CASSQLSSGRTDTQYF. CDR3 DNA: TGTGCCAGCAGCCAGCTTTCTAGCGGTCGCACAGATACGCAGTATTTT.

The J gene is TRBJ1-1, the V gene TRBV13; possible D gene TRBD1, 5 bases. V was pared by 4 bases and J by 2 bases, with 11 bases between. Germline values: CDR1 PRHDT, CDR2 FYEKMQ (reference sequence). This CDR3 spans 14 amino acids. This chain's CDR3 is CASSSPTENTEAFF. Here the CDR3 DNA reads TGTGCCAGCAGCTCTCCGACAGAAAACACTGAAGCTTTCTTT.

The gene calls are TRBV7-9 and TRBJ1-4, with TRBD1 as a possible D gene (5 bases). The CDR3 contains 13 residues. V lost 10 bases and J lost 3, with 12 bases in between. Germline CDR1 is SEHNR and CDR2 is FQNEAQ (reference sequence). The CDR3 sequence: CATQGSANEKLFF. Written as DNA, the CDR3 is TGTGCCACCCAGGGTTCGGCTAATGAAAAACTGTTTTTT.

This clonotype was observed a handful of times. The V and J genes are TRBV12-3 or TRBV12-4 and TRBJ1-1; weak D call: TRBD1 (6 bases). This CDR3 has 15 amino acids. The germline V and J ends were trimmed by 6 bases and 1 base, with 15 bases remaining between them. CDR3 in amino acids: CASSQTGARNTEAFF. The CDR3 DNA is TGTGCCAGCAGCCAGACGGGGGCCCGGAACACTGAAGCTTTCTTT.

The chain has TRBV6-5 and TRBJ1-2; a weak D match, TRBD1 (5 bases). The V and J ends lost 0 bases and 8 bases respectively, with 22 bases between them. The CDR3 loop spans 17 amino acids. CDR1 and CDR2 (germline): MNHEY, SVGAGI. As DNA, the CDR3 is TGTGCCAGCAGTTACTCGTTTGGGACCGGGGCGGTTCAAGGCTACACCTTC. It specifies CASSYSFGTGAVQGYTF.

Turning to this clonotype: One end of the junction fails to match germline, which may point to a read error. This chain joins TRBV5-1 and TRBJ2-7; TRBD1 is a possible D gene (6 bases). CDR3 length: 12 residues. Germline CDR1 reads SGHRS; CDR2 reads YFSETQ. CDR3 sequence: CASSLQGYELYF. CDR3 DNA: TGCGCCAGCAGCTTACAGGGCTACGAGCTGTACTTC.

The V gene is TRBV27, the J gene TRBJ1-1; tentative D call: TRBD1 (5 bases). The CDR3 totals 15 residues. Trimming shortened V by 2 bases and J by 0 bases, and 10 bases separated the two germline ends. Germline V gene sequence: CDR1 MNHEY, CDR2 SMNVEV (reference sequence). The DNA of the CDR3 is TGTGCCAGCAGTTTACTACCGGGGGTGAACACTGAAGCTTTCTTT. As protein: CASSLLPGVNTEAFF.

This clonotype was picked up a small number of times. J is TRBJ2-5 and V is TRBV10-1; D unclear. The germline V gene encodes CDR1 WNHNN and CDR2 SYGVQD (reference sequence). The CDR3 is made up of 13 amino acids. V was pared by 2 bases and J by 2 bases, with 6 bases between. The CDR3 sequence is CASSETAQETQYF. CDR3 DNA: TGCGCCAGCAGTGAGACAGCGCAAGAGACCCAGTACTTC.

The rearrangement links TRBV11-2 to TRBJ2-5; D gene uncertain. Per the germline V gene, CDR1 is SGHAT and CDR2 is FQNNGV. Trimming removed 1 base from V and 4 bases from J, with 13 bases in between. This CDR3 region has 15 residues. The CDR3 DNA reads TGTGCCAGCAGCTTAGGAGGACCCCAAATAGAGACCCAGTACTTC. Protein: CASSLGGPQIETQYF.

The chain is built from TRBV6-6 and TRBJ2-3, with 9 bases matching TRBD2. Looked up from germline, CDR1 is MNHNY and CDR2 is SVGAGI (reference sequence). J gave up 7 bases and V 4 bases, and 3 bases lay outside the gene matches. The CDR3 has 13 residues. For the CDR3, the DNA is TGTGCCAGCAGTTCGCTAGCGGGGAATACGCAGTATTTT. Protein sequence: CASSSLAGNTQYF.